The 17 T cell receptor beta chains in this list originate from one sample, sequenced in a study of shared clonotypes between healthy human individuals. Assay used: immunoSEQ multiplex PCR; TCRdb lists only in-frame clones, some missing. The sample includes about 2 million clones, 85% to 95% of them seen just once. Source material: naive CD4+ T cells sorted from blood. Documented subset: CD45RA+ positively selected. Receptors were obtained from a man aged 18-30 years in good health.

This chain uses TRBV2 with TRBJ1-2; D call uncertain. The CDR3 contains 11 residues. Germline CDR1 and CDR2: SNHLY and FYNNEI. V was trimmed by 8 bases and J by 10 bases, leaving 14 bases between them. The CDR3 DNA follows: TGTGCCAGCCACACCAACGCCGTCTACACCTTC. Encoded protein: CASHTNAVYTF.

This chain connects TRBV7-9 to TRBJ1-6; D perhaps matches TRBD1 (5 bases). Germline-derived CDR1 and CDR2 are SEHNR and FQNEAQ (reference sequence). This CDR3 has 18 residues. V was cut by 6 bases and J by 0 bases, with 18 bases left in between. The CDR3 sequence: CASSSGHVISSYNSPLHF. CDR3 DNA sequence: TGTGCCAGCAGTTCTGGACACGTTATATCCTCCTATAATTCACCCCTCCACTTT.

The rearrangement uses TRBV7-9 and TRBJ2-1; TRBD1 might be the D (6 bases). V dropped 7 bases and J dropped 4 bases, with 23 bases sitting between them. CDR1 is SEHNR and CDR2 is FQNEAQ in the germline V gene (reference sequence). CDR3 size: 17 residues. In DNA, the CDR3 is TGTGCCAGCACCTACAGTCGGCAGGGGCGAACATACAATGAGCAGTTCTTC. It codes for CASTYSRQGRTYNEQFF.

This chain uses TRBV10-2 with TRBJ2-5, with D maybe TRBD2 (6 bases). This CDR3 comprises 13 residues. V lost 6 bases, J lost 2 bases, and 10 bases lay in between. Per germline, CDR1 WSHSY and CDR2 SAAADI. The CDR3, as DNA: TGCGCCAGCAGGCGGGGTCGGCAAGAGACCCAGTACTTC. Translated, it gives CASRRGRQETQYF.

The chain has TRBV18 and TRBJ2-1; 13 bases align to TRBD2. CDR1 is KGHSH, CDR2 LQKENI, per germline. This CDR3 is 19 amino acids long. V lost 1 base and J lost 0; bases outside the gene matches: 6. In DNA form, the CDR3 reads TGTGCCAGCTCACCACGTCCGGGACTAGCGGGAAGCTCCTACAATGAGCAGTTCTTC. Translation: CASSPRPGLAGSSYNEQFF.

The genes are TRBV4-3 and TRBJ2-2; D ambiguous. The CDR3 has 14 residues. Germline lookup yields CDR1 LGHNA and CDR2 YSLEER. V shed 5 bases and J shed 0 bases, with 7 bases lying between them. The CDR3 DNA reads TGCGCCAGCAGCGTAGAATCGAACACCGGGGAGCTGTTTTTT. It translates to CASSVESNTGELFF.

This chain connects TRBV18 to TRBJ1-1; D is unresolved. CDR1 is KGHSH, CDR2 LQKENI, per germline. The V end lost 3 bases, the J end lost 0 bases, and 14 bases lay between the germline ends. This CDR3 spans 16 amino acids. The CDR3 nucleotides are TGTGCCAGCTCACCTACACTCGATAGCCTGAACACTGAAGCTTTCTTT. Its translation is CASSPTLDSLNTEAFF.

The rearrangement joins TRBV19 to TRBJ1-6; 9 positions match TRBD1. The CDR3 loop spans 17 amino acids. The germline V gene has CDR1 LNHDA and CDR2 SQIVND (reference sequence). Trimming at V came to 7 bases and at J to 9 bases, leaving 16 bases not matched to a gene. The CDR3 coding sequence is TGTGCCAGTACCCCCCTTGGGGCAGACAGGGGGAGTTCACCCCTCCACTTT. This sequence encodes CASTPLGADRGSSPLHF.

V usage is TRBV7-2 and J usage is TRBJ2-5, with D possibly matching TRBD1 (6 bases). V was trimmed by 1 base and J by 5 bases, leaving 20 bases between them. The CDR3 contains 17 residues. The V gene's germline CDR1 is SGHTA and CDR2 FQGNSA. The DNA of the CDR3 is TGTGCCAGCAGCTTAGAGGGTCAGGGGACCCCCAGGGAGACCCAGTACTTC. Amino acids: CASSLEGQGTPRETQYF.

The chain uses TRBV4-3 and TRBJ2-2; a weak D match, TRBD2 (6 bases). CDR1 is LGHNA, CDR2 YSLEER, per germline. With 8 bases removed from V and 5 bases from J, the gap between germline ends came to 18 bases. The CDR3 is 15 amino acids. CDR3 in DNA: TGCGCCAGCCGCAATGTCGGGGGTCGGACCGGGGAGCTGTTTTTT. Its protein product is CASRNVGGRTGELFF.

The rearrangement links TRBV29-1 to TRBJ2-5, with D tentatively TRBD1 (6 bases). The DNA end lines up better with TRBJ2-7; the J call may be wrong. Germline lookup yields CDR1 SQVTM and CDR2 ANQGSEA. The CDR3 is 13 amino acids. The DNA of the CDR3 is TGCAGCGTTGGGACAGTTCAACCCTACGAGCAGTACTTC. This gives the protein CSVGTVQPYEQYF.

CDR3 in amino acids: CASSQEPGQPQHF. The CDR3 region has the DNA TGCGCCAGCAGCCAAGAACCCGGTCAGCCCCAGCATTTT. J is TRBJ1-5 and V is TRBV4-1; D is unclear. The CDR3 is made up of 13 amino acids. The germline CDR1 and CDR2 sequences are MGHRA and YSYEKL. Trimming took off 0 bases at V and 6 bases at J, with 6 bases between the two ends.

The CDR3 spells CASSFRIRDQGINPYNEQFF. The CDR3 DNA reads TGTGCCAGCAGCTTCAGAATCCGGGACCAAGGAATCAATCCCTACAATGAGCAGTTCTTC. The chain employs TRBV7-8 and TRBJ2-1; D is tentatively TRBD1 or TRBD2 (5 bases each). Germline CDR1 reads SGHVS; CDR2 reads FQNEAQ. Deletions cut 3 bases from V and 2 bases from J, with 26 bases between. This CDR3 comprises 20 residues.

This chain links TRBV25-1 with TRBJ2-7, with TRBD2 matching 7 bases. CDR1 MGHDK and CDR2 SYGVNS come from the germline V gene. This CDR3 has 14 residues. With V trimmed by 6 bases and J by 3 bases, 8 bases remained unmatched. In DNA, the CDR3 is TGTGCCAGCAGCCCCCCCGCTAGCGGCTACGAGCAGTACTTC. Protein product: CASSPPASGYEQYF.

The V and J genes are TRBV6-6 and TRBJ1-1; D is uncertain. Germline V gene sequence: CDR1 MNHNY, CDR2 SVGAGI (reference sequence). Trimming removed 6 bases at V and 5 bases at J, with 13 bases between. The CDR3 consists of 13 residues. The CDR3 DNA reads as TGTGCCAGCAGCCTTACATCGGGAACTGAAGCTTTCTTT. Its translation: CASSLTSGTEAFF.

J is TRBJ1-5 and V is TRBV28; 7 bases map to TRBD1. The CDR3 is 16 residues long. The germline V gene encodes CDR1 MDHEN and CDR2 SYDVKM. J lost 11 bases, V lost 3 bases, and 16 bases had no gene match. For the CDR3, the DNA is TGTGCCAGCAGTTTTTTGACAGGGTGGGTGGATAAGTCCCAGCATTTT. Translating gives CASSFLTGWVDKSQHF.

The genes are TRBV18 and TRBJ2-7; TRBD1 or TRBD2 may be the D gene (6 bases each). V was cut by 8 bases and J by 5 bases, with 16 bases left in between. Looked up from germline, CDR1 is KGHSH and CDR2 is LQKENI. This CDR3 contains 13 residues. The CDR3 bases are TGTGCCAGCGCGCGGGACAAAGGAAACGAGCAGTACTTC. Translated: CASARDKGNEQYF.